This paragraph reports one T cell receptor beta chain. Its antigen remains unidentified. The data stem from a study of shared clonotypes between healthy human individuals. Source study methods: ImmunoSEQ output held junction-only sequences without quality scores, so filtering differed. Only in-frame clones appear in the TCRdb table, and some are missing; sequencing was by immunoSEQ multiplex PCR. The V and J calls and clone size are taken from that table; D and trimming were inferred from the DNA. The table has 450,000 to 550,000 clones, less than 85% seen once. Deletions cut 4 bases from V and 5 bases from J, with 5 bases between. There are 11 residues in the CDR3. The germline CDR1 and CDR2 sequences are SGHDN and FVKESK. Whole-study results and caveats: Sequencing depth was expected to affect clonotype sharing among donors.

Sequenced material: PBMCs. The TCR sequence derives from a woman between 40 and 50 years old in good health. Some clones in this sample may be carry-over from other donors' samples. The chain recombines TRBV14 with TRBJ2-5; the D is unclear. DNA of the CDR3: TGTGCCAGCAGCCGTAGGGAGACCCAGTACTTC. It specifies CASSRRETQYF.